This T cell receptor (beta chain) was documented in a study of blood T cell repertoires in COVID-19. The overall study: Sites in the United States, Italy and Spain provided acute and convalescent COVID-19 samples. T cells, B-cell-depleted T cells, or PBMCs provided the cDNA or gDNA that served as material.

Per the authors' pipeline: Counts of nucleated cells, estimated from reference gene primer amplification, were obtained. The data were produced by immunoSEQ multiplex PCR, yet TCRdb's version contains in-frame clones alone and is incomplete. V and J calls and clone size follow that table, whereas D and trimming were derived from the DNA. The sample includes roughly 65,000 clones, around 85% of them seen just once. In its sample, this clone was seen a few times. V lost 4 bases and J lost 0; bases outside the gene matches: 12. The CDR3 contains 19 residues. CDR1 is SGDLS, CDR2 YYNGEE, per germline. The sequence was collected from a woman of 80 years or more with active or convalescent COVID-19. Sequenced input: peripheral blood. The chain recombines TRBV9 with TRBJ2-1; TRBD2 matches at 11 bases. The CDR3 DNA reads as TGTGCCAGCAGCCCCCATACGACTAGCGGGGTAAGCTCCTACAATGAGCAGTTCTTC. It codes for CASSPHTTSGVSSYNEQFF.